The rows below give T cell receptor beta chains drawn from one sample of a study of post-analysis software for immune sequencing data. TCRdb itself ran the PCR reads through MiXCR, one entry per CDR3 protein. The sample lists approximately 630,000 distinct CDR3 sequences, 55% to 60% seen once, with 10% to 12% in the top ten. Sequenced input: blood. These receptors all come from a girl between 2 and 10 years old with multiple sclerosis. Both conserved end residues are part of each CDR3. Each record gives: D gene, clone size, V gene, J gene, CDR3 DNA, CDR3 protein. The D gene is left open where the match is weak. Rows may omit the clone size; those that give it use once, few, many or a size class.

NA	NA	TRBV9	TRBJ1-4	TGTGCCAGCAGCCTCTCCGGTAATGAAAAACTGTTTTTT	CASSLSGNEKLFF
NA	few	TRBV6-5	TRBJ2-1	TGTGCCAGCAGTTACGTCCACCAGAGCTCCTACAATGAGCAGTTCTTC	CASSYVHQSSYNEQFF
TRBD2	NA	TRBV7-6	TRBJ2-1	TGTGCCAGCAGACACGATAGCGGGGGGGGGAACTCCTACAATGAGCAGTTCTTC	CASRHDSGGGNSYNEQFF
TRBD2	once	TRBV4-3	TRBJ2-5	TGCGCCAGCAGCCAAGCGGGGGGGCCGGGGACCCAGTACTTC	CASSQAGGPGTQYF
NA	few	TRBV29-1	TRBJ2-7	TGCAGCGTTGGGTTTGGGACAAACTACGAGCAGTACTTC	CSVGFGTNYEQYF
TRBD1	NA	TRBV7-2	TRBJ2-4	TGTGCCAGCAGCTCCACAGGGGCCGCGGACATTCAGTACTTC	CASSSTGAADIQYF
NA	NA	TRBV10-2	TRBJ2-5	TGCGCCAGCAGGCCACCGGGACAAGGCGGAGAGACCCAGTACTTC	CASRPPGQGGETQYF
NA	few	TRBV29-1	TRBJ2-5	TGCAGCGTTGGGGTTAGTGCTTGGACCCAGTACTTC	CSVGVSAWTQYF
NA	NA	TRBV7-9	TRBJ1-2	TGTGCCAGCAGCTTGGGCAGTACAGGCTACACCTTC	CASSLGSTGYTF
TRBD2	NA	TRBV9	TRBJ2-1	TGTGCCAGCAGCGCCTCAGCGGGAAACTCCTACAATGAGCAGTTGTTC	CASSASAGNSYNEQLF
TRBD2	NA	TRBV5-1	TRBJ2-1	TGCGCCAGCAGCTTGGGACTAGCGGGAGGGCCAAATGAGCAGTTCTTC	CASSLGLAGGPNEQFF
NA	NA	TRBV27	TRBJ2-7	TGTGCCAGCAGTTTAAGGTTAGGTTGGGGGTACTACGAGCAGTACTTC	CASSLRLGWGYYEQYF
NA	NA	TRBV29-1	TRBJ2-7	TGCAGCGCCGACAGCGAAAGCTCCTACGAGCAGTACTTC	CSADSESSYEQYF
TRBD1	NA	TRBV12-3/TRBV12-4	TRBJ2-1	TGTGCCAGCGGGGGGGGACAGGGGGTTGGTGAGCAGTTCTTC	CASGGGQGVGEQFF
NA	few	TRBV18	TRBJ2-3	TGTGCCAGCTCACCGTACGCAGATACGCAGTATTTT	CASSPYADTQYF
NA	NA	TRBV11-2	TRBJ2-7	TGTGCCAGCAGCGACCCGGGACTCTCCTACGAGCAGTACTTC	CASSDPGLSYEQYF
NA	once	TRBV20-1	TRBJ1-5	TGCAGTGCTAGACCTGATTTGAGGGCGCCGGCGAGCAATCAGCCCCAGCATTTT	CSARPDLRAPASNQPQHF
NA	NA	TRBV20-1	TRBJ2-7	TGCAGTGCCGTCCCTGGAAGGGACCTTTCCTACGAGCAGTACTTC	CSAVPGRDLSYEQYF
NA	few	TRBV10-3	TRBJ2-3	TGTGCCATCAGTGAGTCGAGATTAGCGGTCACAGATACGCAGTATTTT	CAISESRLAVTDTQYF
NA	NA	TRBV27	TRBJ2-5	TGTGCCAGCAGTCCCGAAGGGGGGACGGGGACCCAGTACTTC	CASSPEGGTGTQYF
NA	NA	TRBV3-1	TRBJ2-1	TGTGCCAGCAGCCCTTACTCCCCGGGCCCCCGAAATGAGCAGTTCTTC	CASSPYSPGPRNEQFF
NA	NA	TRBV7-9	TRBJ2-3	TGTGCCAGCAGCTCAAAACCACCTAAAACGGGGGGCACAGATACGCAGTATTTT	CASSSKPPKTGGTDTQYF
TRBD1	few	TRBV5-6	TRBJ1-1	TGTGCCAGCAGCTTGAGGTTAAGATCAGGGGGCGACACTGAAGCTTTCTTT	CASSLRLRSGGDTEAFF
TRBD2	NA	TRBV12-5	TRBJ2-1	TGTGCTAGTGGTTTGGTACCTCTAGCGGGAGAACGGAATGAGCAGTTCTTC	CASGLVPLAGERNEQFF
TRBD1	NA	TRBV20-1	TRBJ1-2	TGCAGTGCCCAATTCTCCTGGGCAGGGGGTGGCTACACCTTC	CSAQFSWAGGGYTF
NA	NA	TRBV12-3/TRBV12-4	TRBJ2-3	TGTGCCAGCAGTCGGGGGCAGATCACAGATACGCAGTATTTT	CASSRGQITDTQYF
NA	NA	TRBV7-2	TRBJ2-5	TGTGCCAGCAGCTTAGTGCCGAGGCAGACCCAGTACTTC	CASSLVPRQTQYF
NA	few	TRBV29-1	TRBJ2-1	TGCAGCGTTGACACGGGGGCTGTTGAGCAGTTCTTC	CSVDTGAVEQFF
NA	few	TRBV6-5	TRBJ2-1	TGTGCCAGCAGTTACGCGCAGGGAGGCAACAATGAGCAGTTCTTC	CASSYAQGGNNEQFF
TRBD2	NA	TRBV18	TRBJ2-5	TGTGCCAGCTCCCGAACCGGGAGGGAGACCCATTACTTC	CASSRTGRETHYF
TRBD1	once	TRBV20-1	TRBJ2-7	TGCAGTGCCCCTTTCTTAATCACAGGGGACACCTACGAGCAGTACTTC	CSAPFLITGDTYEQYF